A selection of T cell receptor beta chains follows, all from one sample in a study of shared clonotypes between healthy human individuals. TCRdb's table, derived via immunoSEQ multiplex PCR, lists solely in-frame clones and lacks some. The sample lists around 440,000 clones; approximately 71% were seen once. The specimen sequenced was PBMCs. These receptors were taken from a woman between 35 and 50 years old in good health. Some clones in this sample may be carry-over from other donors' samples. Each CDR3 is given with its conserved first and last residue. The D gene is left open where the match is weak. Some rows mark clone size as missing; the rest say once, few, many or name a class of expanded clone.

v_gene	j_gene	abundance	d_gene	CDR3aa	CDR3nt
TRBV28	TRBJ2-7	NA	NA	CASSGLQGGRHEQYF	TGTGCCAGCAGTGGACTACAGGGCGGGCGGCACGAGCAGTACTTC
TRBV18	TRBJ2-7	NA	TRBD1	CASSARTGFEQYF	TGTGCCAGCTCAGCCCGGACAGGGTTCGAGCAGTACTTC
TRBV30	TRBJ1-4	NA	NA	CAWSVEGGTSTNEKLFF	TGTGCCTGGAGTGTAGAAGGCGGGACCTCCACTAATGAAAAACTGTTTTTT
TRBV19	TRBJ2-1	NA	TRBD2	CASSIGAGGDEQFF	TGTGCCAGTAGTATCGGTGCGGGAGGCGATGAGCAGTTCTTC
TRBV19	TRBJ2-7	NA	TRBD1	CASSIGQGGEQYF	TGTGCCAGTAGTATCGGACAGGGTGGCGAGCAGTACTTC
TRBV19	TRBJ1-1	NA	NA	CASDDRTTEAFF	TGTGCCAGTGATGACAGAACCACTGAAGCTTTCTTT
TRBV19	TRBJ1-5	NA	NA	CASRDTINQPQHF	TGTGCCAGTAGGGACACGATCAATCAGCCCCAGCATTTT
TRBV6-5	TRBJ1-4	NA	NA	CASSAQTGNEKLFF	TGTGCCAGCAGTGCCCAGACGGGAAATGAAAAACTGTTTTTT
TRBV28	TRBJ1-1	NA	NA	CASSVGREAFF	TGTGCCAGCAGTGTGGGCCGAGAAGCTTTCTTT
TRBV27	TRBJ1-2	NA	NA	CASSFSPGDYGYTF	TGTGCCAGCAGTTTTAGTCCAGGGGACTATGGCTACACCTTC
TRBV5-1	TRBJ1-3	few	TRBD1	CASSSLGQALSGNTIYF	TGCGCCAGCAGCTCCTTGGGACAGGCGCTCTCTGGAAACACCATATATTTT
TRBV5-1	TRBJ2-3	NA	NA	CASSFSESTDTQYF	TGCGCCAGCAGCTTTAGCGAGAGCACAGATACGCAGTATTTT
TRBV5-1	TRBJ1-2	NA	NA	CASSFSGTYGYTF	TGCGCCAGCAGCTTCTCGGGGACCTATGGCTACACCTTC
TRBV27	TRBJ2-1	NA	TRBD2	CASSWGLAGEINEQFF	TGTGCCAGCAGTTGGGGACTAGCGGGAGAGATCAATGAGCAGTTCTTC
TRBV7-6	TRBJ2-3	NA	NA	CASSLALDTQYF	TGTGCCAGCAGCTTAGCTCTAGATACGCAGTATTTT
TRBV4-3	TRBJ2-3	NA	TRBD2	CASKNSGSTDTQYF	TGCGCCAGTAAAAATAGCGGGAGCACAGATACGCAGTATTTT
TRBV10-3	TRBJ1-2	few	TRBD1	CAISEGPQGAMGYTF	TGTGCCATCAGTGAGGGCCCGCAGGGGGCTATGGGCTACACCTTC
TRBV5-6	TRBJ2-7	NA	NA	CASSPQRGYEQYF	TGTGCCAGCAGCCCTCAAAGGGGTTACGAGCAGTACTTC
TRBV28	TRBJ2-7	NA	NA	CASSSAGQGPNYEQYF	TGTGCCAGCAGTTCGGCCGGGCAGGGGCCTAACTACGAGCAGTACTTC
TRBV27	TRBJ2-5	NA	NA	CASSLSRLAGVGTQYF	TGTGCCAGCAGTTTATCGCGCCTAGCTGGGGTCGGGACCCAGTACTTC
TRBV14	TRBJ2-2	NA	NA	CASSHPNTGELFF	TGTGCCAGCAGCCACCCGAACACCGGGGAGCTGTTTTTT
TRBV28	TRBJ1-1	NA	TRBD1	CASTRQGLAFF	TGTGCCAGCACCAGACAGGGGCTCGCTTTCTTT
TRBV29-1	TRBJ2-4	NA	NA	CSVALDSGGNIQYF	TGCAGCGTTGCACTGGACTCCGGCGGGAACATTCAGTACTTC
TRBV20-1	TRBJ2-7	NA	TRBD2	CGISGTGEQYF	TGCGGGATTAGCGGGACTGGCGAGCAGTACTTC
TRBV7-3	TRBJ2-6	NA	NA	CASTRGHATSGANVLTF	TGTGCCAGCACCCGAGGGCACGCCACCTCTGGGGCCAACGTCCTGACTTTC
TRBV28	TRBJ2-7	NA	TRBD2	CATLPGLPPYEQYF	TGTGCCACTCTACCGGGACTACCACCCTACGAGCAGTACTTC